Listed below are T cell receptor beta chains from one sample, sequenced in a study of Graves' ophthalmopathy and Graves' hyperthyroidism. TCRdb independently ran MiXCR on the multiplex PCR reads; one entry per CDR3 protein. The sample carries 400,000 or so distinct CDR3 sequences, approximately 18% recorded once. The sample taken for sequencing was peripheral blood. Receptor source: an adult woman with stable Graves' hyperthyroidism. Each CDR3 is given with its conserved first and last residue. Fields, in order: CDR3 length, V gene, J gene, CDR3 protein.

14,TRBV28,TRBJ2-7,CASSSKGRWGEQYF
17,TRBV7-2,TRBJ2-5,CASSLAPDRGFQETQYF
14,TRBV12-3/TRBV12-4,TRBJ2-3,CASKRAGSGDTQYF
16,TRBV7-2,TRBJ1-3,CASSLAGRHAGNTIYF
16,TRBV6-5,TRBJ1-1,CASSRHKKGWGTEAFF
15,TRBV6-5,TRBJ2-7,CASSYSGQGADEQYF
16,TRBV4-1,TRBJ1-3,CASSPGQGANGNTIYF
14,TRBV5-1,TRBJ1-1,CASSFTGSGTEAFF
12,TRBV6-5,TRBJ2-2,CASGGNTGELFF
12,TRBV3-1,TRBJ1-1,CASSLTGRLAFF
13,TRBV6-2/TRBV6-3,TRBJ1-1,CASRKDVYTEAFF
15,TRBV19,TRBJ2-7,CASSRDPTPFYEQYF
14,TRBV11-2,TRBJ2-6,CASSWRSGANVLTF
13,TRBV18,TRBJ1-5,CASSPSVSRPQHF
14,TRBV29-1,TRBJ2-7,CSVEDRAISYEQYF
14,TRBV20-1,TRBJ2-5,CSASPPAGDGTQYF
14,TRBV19,TRBJ1-5,CASRITGSSQPQHF
14,TRBV11-2,TRBJ2-5,CVSSPREGREAQYF
16,TRBV18,TRBJ2-5,CASSPSSGRVQETQYF
17,TRBV12-5,TRBJ2-7,CASGLVLDSGSTYEQYF
11,TRBV6-1,TRBJ2-7,CASRLGPEQYF
14,TRBV28,TRBJ2-2,CASTRQMNTGELFF
12,TRBV15,TRBJ1-5,CATSGPREPQHF
15,TRBV25-1,TRBJ2-7,CASSETGTTTYEQYF
13,TRBV7-6,TRBJ2-5,CASSLDRVETQYF
15,TRBV14,TRBJ2-7,CASSHLTGKPYEQYF
16,TRBV6-2/TRBV6-3,TRBJ2-1,CASSPAGSGRAREQFF
14,TRBV27,TRBJ2-7,CASSPGLASYEQYF
13,TRBV5-6,TRBJ1-1,CASSLGRDAEAFF
15,TRBV4-2,TRBJ2-7,CASSLAGTAATEQYF
16,TRBV6-1,TRBJ2-2,CASSRDSPAVTGELFF
15,TRBV7-9,TRBJ2-2,CASRRPGQGAGELFF